Each of the 16 T cell receptor beta chains below was sequenced from the same sample in a study of blood T cells in healthy people across ages. A J-beta primer mix and a sample-barcoded 5' primer were used in a second PCR of about 7 to 12 cycles. TCRdb fed the 5' RACE reads into MiXCR, producing one record per CDR3 protein. Altogether about 620,000 distinct CDR3 sequences are present, around 50% being singletons, with the ten largest covering about 14%. Sequenced sample: blood. Source of these receptors: a woman of 80 years or more in good health.

There are a few counts of this clonotype. The V and J genes are TRBV12-3 or TRBV12-4 and TRBJ2-3; maybe TRBD2 (6 bases). This CDR3 is built from 13 residues. V lost 5 bases to trimming and J lost 8 bases, with 14 bases between them. The CDR3 region is CASSPETRGTQYF. CDR3 nucleotides: TGTGCCAGCAGTCCCGAGACTAGAGGTACGCAGTATTTT.

This clonotype occurred many times. The chain has TRBV7-2 and TRBJ2-1; 9 bases map to TRBD1. The CDR3 covers 16 residues. Per germline, CDR1 SGHTA and CDR2 FQGNSA. Trimming at V came to 1 base and at J to 9 bases, leaving 10 bases not matched to a gene. CDR3 coding DNA: TGTGCCAGCAGCTTAGTGTACAGGGGGCTATCCCCTGAGCAGTTCTTC. It codes for CASSLVYRGLSPEQFF.

To note about this clonotype: A much larger clone differs from this one at a single base, so this may be a read error. The chain combines TRBV28 with TRBJ2-3, with 7 bases lining up with TRBD2. Germline V CDR1 and CDR2: MDHEN, SYDVKM. The CDR3 covers 17 residues. The CDR3 is CVSSFAPFGAGTDTQYF. The CDR3 DNA follows: TGTGTCAGCAGTTTCGCCCCATTCGGAGCGGGGACAGATACGCAGTATTTT.

The rearrangement uses TRBV6-2 or TRBV6-3 and TRBJ2-1; possible D gene TRBD1, 6 bases. Deletions cut 4 bases from V and 5 bases from J, with 15 bases between. The germline gives CDR1 MNHEY, CDR2 SVGEGT. This CDR3 contains 15 residues. CDR3 region: CASSSPGHNNNEQFF. The DNA of the CDR3 is TGTGCCAGCAGTTCACCGGGACACAATAACAATGAGCAGTTCTTC.

This sequence joins TRBV12-3 or TRBV12-4 and TRBJ2-7; D not certain. There are 14 residues in the CDR3. Trimming stripped 7 bases from V and 0 bases from J, with 13 bases between. CDR3: CASTSDESSYEQYF. The CDR3, as DNA: TGTGCCAGCACCTCAGACGAGTCCTCCTACGAGCAGTACTTC.

This clonotype has at least ten counts. The rearrangement uses TRBV25-1 and TRBJ2-7, with D possibly being TRBD1 or TRBD2 (5 bases each). The length of the CDR3 is 14 residues. V gave up 2 bases and J gave up 2 bases, with 10 bases separating them. Germline V lookup: CDR1 MGHDK, CDR2 SYGVNS. In DNA form, the CDR3 reads TGTGCCAGCAGTGAACAGAGGGGAACCTACGAGCAGTACTTC. It is translated as CASSEQRGTYEQYF.

This clonotype was counted ten times or more. The rearrangement joins TRBV9 to TRBJ2-1; the D gene is possibly TRBD2 (5 bases). The CDR3 extends over 15 amino acids. V was trimmed by 2 bases and J by 2 bases, leaving 11 bases between them. Germline values: CDR1 SGDLS, CDR2 YYNGEE. The CDR3 here is CASSVVSATYNEQFF. In nucleotides, the CDR3 is TGTGCCAGCAGCGTGGTTAGCGCCACCTACAATGAGCAGTTCTTC.

With respect to this clonotype: A much larger clone lies a single base off, so this may be a read error. The rearrangement joins TRBV18 to TRBJ2-6; the D gene is possibly TRBD1 (5 bases). CDR1 is KGHSH, CDR2 LQKENI, per germline. The CDR3 loop spans 16 amino acids. The CDR3 sequence is CASSSPRFSGANALTF. DNA for the CDR3: TGTGCCAGCTCATCCCCTCGATTCTCTGGGGCCAACGCCCTGACTTTC.

This chain joins TRBV7-2 and TRBJ2-7, with TRBD1 matching over 7 bases. The last part of the DNA fits TRBJ2-5 better; the J call may be wrong. The germline CDR1 and CDR2 sequences are SGHTA and FQGNSA. The CDR3 loop spans 16 amino acids. The CDR3 coding sequence is TGTGCCAGCAGCTCGTCCGGGACAGTCCAAGGGGAGACCCAGTACTTC. It codes for CASSSSGTVQGETQYF.

This clonotype was seen a few times. The rearrangement uses TRBV24-1 and TRBJ2-2; D is unclear. The V gene's germline CDR1 is KGHDR and CDR2 SFDVKD. CDR3 length: 11 amino acids. Trimming removed 8 bases at V and 6 bases at J, with 6 bases between. The CDR3, as DNA: TGTGCCACCAATTACGCCGGGGAGCTGTTTTTT. Encoded protein: CATNYAGELFF.

The chain uses TRBV7-2 and TRBJ2-7, with 11 bases aligning to TRBD1. From germline, CDR1 is SGHTA and CDR2 FQGNSA. The CDR3 is made up of 16 amino acids. V was clipped by 6 bases and J by 4 bases; unmatched bases: 11. Written as DNA, the CDR3 is TGTGCCAGCAGATTACTAGGACAGGGGGCGCGTTACGAGCAGTACTTC. It yields the protein CASRLLGQGARYEQYF.

This clonotype was counted once. The genes are TRBV2 and TRBJ2-4; 11 bases match TRBD2. V lost 4 bases and J lost 13; bases outside the gene matches: 12. CDR3 length equals 15 residues. The V gene's germline CDR1 is SNHLY and CDR2 FYNNEI. The CDR3 loop reads CASSAVTSGSSKQYF. As DNA, the CDR3 is TGTGCCAGCAGTGCAGTAACTAGCGGGAGTTCCAAGCAGTACTTC.

The chain combines TRBV20-1 with TRBJ1-1, with D perhaps matching TRBD1 (6 bases). V was trimmed by 0 bases and J by 3 bases, leaving 14 bases between them. From germline, CDR1 is DFQATT and CDR2 SNEGSKA (reference sequence). The CDR3 sequence is 15 residues long. Here the CDR3 reads CSARDGGQGHTEAFF. As DNA, the CDR3 is TGCAGTGCTAGAGATGGGGGGCAGGGGCACACTGAAGCTTTCTTT.

The chain recombines TRBV7-9 with TRBJ1-1, with D hard to call. Deletions cut 2 bases from V and 5 bases from J, with 12 bases between. The CDR3 totals 14 residues. In germline, CDR1 is SEHNR, CDR2 FQNEAQ (reference sequence). The CDR3 protein is CASSLMKGGTEAFF. In DNA form, the CDR3 reads TGTGCCAGCAGCTTAATGAAAGGAGGGACTGAAGCTTTCTTT.

This clonotype was seen more than once but under ten times. The J gene is TRBJ1-2, the V gene TRBV7-2, with a possible D match to TRBD1 (5 bases). The V gene's germline CDR1 is SGHTA and CDR2 FQGNSA. Trimming shortened V by 5 bases and J by 8 bases, and 18 bases separated the two germline ends. This CDR3 is 14 amino acids long. The CDR3 region has the DNA TGTGCCAGCAGCAGGGACGGAGGGTCTATGGGCTACACCTTC. It is translated as CASSRDGGSMGYTF.

For this clonotype: This sequence may be a read error, since a much larger clone differs from it by one base. The chain has TRBV29-1 and TRBJ2-1, with unresolved D. CDR1 is SQVTM, CDR2 ANQGSEA, per germline. There are 14 residues in the CDR3. The CDR3 DNA follows: TGCAGCGTTGAGGGGTCCAGCTCCTACAATGAGCGGTTCTTC. Amino acids: CSVEGSSSYNERFF.